The clone carrying this TCR beta chain was detected only a few times. Its specificity is unknown. Germline lookup yields CDR1 LGHDT and CDR2 YNNKEL (reference sequence). The CDR3 has 15 amino acids. V was pared by 3 bases and J by 7 bases, with 7 bases of the junction left unmatched. Through a sample-barcoded 5' primer and a J-beta primer mix, a second PCR was run for about 6 to 11 cycles. Every cDNA was tagged by a template-switch adaptor with 12 random nucleotides. TCRdb re-called the 5' RACE reads through MiXCR, storing one row per CDR3 protein. The sample has 1,500,000 or so distinct CDR3 sequences; about 42% are singletons. The record originates from a study of blood T cells in healthy people across ages. Overall study findings and caveats: Per-million-T-cell TCR beta diversity fell roughly linearly with age.

The sequenced sample was blood. The rearrangement links TRBV3-1 to TRBJ2-2; 8 nucleotides line up with TRBD1. The source is a woman aged 18 to 35 in good health. DNA of the CDR3: TGTGCCAGCAGCCAGGCGGACAGGGCAAACGGGGAGCTGTTTTTT. The encoded protein is CASSQADRANGELFF.